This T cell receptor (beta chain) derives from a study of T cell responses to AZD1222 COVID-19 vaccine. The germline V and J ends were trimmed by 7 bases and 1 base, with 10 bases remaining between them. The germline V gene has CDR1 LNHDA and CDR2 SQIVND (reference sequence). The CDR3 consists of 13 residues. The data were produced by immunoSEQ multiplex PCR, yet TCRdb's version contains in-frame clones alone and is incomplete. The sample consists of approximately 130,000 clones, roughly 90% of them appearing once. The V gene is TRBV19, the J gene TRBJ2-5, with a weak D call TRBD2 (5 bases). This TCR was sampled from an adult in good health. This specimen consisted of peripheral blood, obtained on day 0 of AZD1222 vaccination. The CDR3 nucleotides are TGTGCCAGTAAGCCAGCGGCCCAAGAGACCCAGTACTTC. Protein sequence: CASKPAAQETQYF.